This TCR beta chain emerged from a study of shared clonotypes between healthy human individuals. As concerns this clone: The antigen remains unidentified.

Every subset had its genomic DNA shared out evenly among several immunoSEQ plates. Generated by immunoSEQ multiplex PCR, the TCRdb table keeps only in-frame clones and is missing some. Altogether roughly 2 million clones are present, 85% to 95% being singletons, with the ten largest covering under 0.15%. CDR3 length: 13 residues. CDR1 and CDR2 from the germline V gene are MNHEY and SVGAGI. V lost 9 bases and J lost 6, with 15 bases in between. Regarding the study as a whole: Naive CD4 clonotype sharing across four donors was 5% to 6%.

The specimen sequenced was naive CD4+ T cells sorted from blood. The subset was: CD45RA+ positively selected. The chain has TRBV6-5 and TRBJ1-5, with D tentatively TRBD1 (5 bases). The source of this sequence is a man younger than 30 in good health. DNA of the CDR3: TGTGCCAGTTCGCAGACAGTTTCTCAGCCCCAGCATTTT. Amino acids: CASSQTVSQPQHF.